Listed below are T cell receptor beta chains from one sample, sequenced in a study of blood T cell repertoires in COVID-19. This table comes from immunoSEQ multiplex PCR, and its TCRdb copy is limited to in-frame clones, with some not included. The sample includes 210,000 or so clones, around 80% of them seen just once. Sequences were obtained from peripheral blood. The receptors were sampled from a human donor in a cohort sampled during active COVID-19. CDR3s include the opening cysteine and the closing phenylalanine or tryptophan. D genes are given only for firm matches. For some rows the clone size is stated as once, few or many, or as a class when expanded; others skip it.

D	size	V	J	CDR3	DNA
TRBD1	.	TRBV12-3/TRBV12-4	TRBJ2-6	CASRGTGLTF	TGTGCCAGCAGGGGGACAGGCCTGACTTTC
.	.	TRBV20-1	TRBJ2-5	CSAQNQETQYF	TGCAGTGCACAGAACCAAGAGACCCAGTACTTC
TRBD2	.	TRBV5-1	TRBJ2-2	CASTNGYSGVTGELFF	TGCGCCAGCACGAATGGTTATAGCGGGGTCACCGGGGAGCTGTTTTTT
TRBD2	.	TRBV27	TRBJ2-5	CASSSGGGTRYQETQYF	TGTGCCAGCAGTTCCGGCGGGGGGACACGGTACCAAGAGACCCAGTACTTC
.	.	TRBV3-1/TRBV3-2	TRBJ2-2	CASSLHSAGELFF	TGTGCCAGCAGCCTCCACTCGGCCGGGGAGCTGTTTTTT
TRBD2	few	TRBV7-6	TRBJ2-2	CASSLVAGRGTGELFF	TGTGCCAGCAGCTTAGTAGCCGGGAGGGGCACCGGGGAGCTGTTTTTT
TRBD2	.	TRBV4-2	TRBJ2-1	CASSQESSGGGLYNEQFF	TGTGCCAGCAGCCAAGAGTCTAGCGGGGGGGGACTATACAATGAGCAGTTCTTC
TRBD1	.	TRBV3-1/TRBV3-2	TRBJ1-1	CASRKTGGRSTEAFF	TGTGCCAGCAGGAAGACAGGGGGCAGGAGCACTGAAGCTTTCTTT
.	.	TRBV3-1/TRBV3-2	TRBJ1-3	CASSQGTGSGNTIYF	TGTGCCAGCAGCCAAGGGACGGGATCTGGAAACACCATATATTTT
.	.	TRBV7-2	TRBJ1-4	CASSPGGEPNEKLFF	TGTGCCAGCAGCCCGGGGGGGGAGCCTAATGAAAAACTGTTTTTT
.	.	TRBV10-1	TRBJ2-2	CASRPGTTANTGELFF	TGCGCCAGCAGGCCCGGGACAACCGCGAACACCGGGGAGCTGTTTTTT
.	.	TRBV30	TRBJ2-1	CAWSFYSYNEQFF	TGTGCCTGGAGTTTCTACTCCTACAATGAGCAGTTCTTC
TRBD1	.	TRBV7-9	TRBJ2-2	CASSPSETGDTGELFF	TGTGCCAGCAGCCCATCGGAGACAGGGGACACCGGGGAGCTGTTTTTT
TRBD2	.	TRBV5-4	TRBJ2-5	CASSSRLAGGYQETQYF	TGTGCCAGCAGCTCCCGATTAGCGGGAGGATACCAAGAGACCCAGTACTTC
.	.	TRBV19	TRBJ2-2	CASSKRAANTGELFF	TGTGCCAGTAGTAAACGAGCCGCGAACACCGGGGAGCTGTTTTTT
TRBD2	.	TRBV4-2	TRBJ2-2	CASSQVSGIITGELFF	TGTGCCAGCAGCCAAGTTAGCGGGATTATCACCGGGGAGCTGTTTTTT
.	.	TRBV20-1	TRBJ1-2	CSARLDYGYTF	TGCAGTGCTAGACTCGACTATGGCTACACCTTC
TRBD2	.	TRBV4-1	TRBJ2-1	CASSHVAGADHNEQFF	TGCGCCAGCAGCCATGTAGCGGGAGCAGATCACAATGAGCAGTTCTTC
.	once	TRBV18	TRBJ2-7	CASSPPGPPYEQYF	TGTGCCAGCTCACCCCCAGGGCCTCCCTACGAGCAGTACTTC
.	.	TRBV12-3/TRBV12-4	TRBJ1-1	CASSSTGNTEAFF	TGTGCCAGCAGTTCGACAGGTAACACTGAAGCTTTCTTT
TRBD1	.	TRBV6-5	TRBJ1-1	CASQTGMDTEAFF	TGTGCCAGCCAGACAGGGATGGACACTGAAGCTTTCTTT
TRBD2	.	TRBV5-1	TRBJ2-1	CASSGSLPLAINEQFF	TGCGCCAGCAGCGGATCTCTACCACTAGCGATCAATGAGCAGTTCTTC
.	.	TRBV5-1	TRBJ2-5	CASTLTAGSQETQYF	TGCGCCAGCACCCTAACAGCGGGCAGCCAAGAGACCCAGTACTTC
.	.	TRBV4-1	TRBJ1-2	CASSQGGAHYGYTF	TGCGCCAGCAGCCAAGGTGGGGCCCATTATGGCTACACCTTC
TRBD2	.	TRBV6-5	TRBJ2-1	CASSYLAGDEQFF	TGTGCCAGCAGTTACTTAGCGGGGGATGAGCAGTTCTTC
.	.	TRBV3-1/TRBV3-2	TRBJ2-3	CASSPDPGDTQYF	TGTGCCAGCAGCCCGGACCCGGGGGATACGCAGTATTTT
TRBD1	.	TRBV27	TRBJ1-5	CASSRDSSNQPQHF	TGTGCCAGCAGTAGGGACAGCTCGAATCAGCCCCAGCATTTT
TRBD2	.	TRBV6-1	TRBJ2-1	CASSGYLPGWGGHRHNEQFF	TGTGCCAGCAGTGGTTATTTGCCCGGTTGGGGGGGTCACCGCCACAATGAGCAGTTCTTC
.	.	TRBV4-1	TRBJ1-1	CASSQEPRVITEAFF	TGCGCCAGCAGCCAAGAGCCCAGGGTAATCACTGAAGCTTTCTTT
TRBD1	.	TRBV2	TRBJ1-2	CASNRKGDRYGYTF	TGTGCGAGCAACCGTAAGGGGGACAGGTACGGCTACACCTTC
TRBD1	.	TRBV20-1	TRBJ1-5	CSASLAGGRQPQHF	TGCAGTGCTAGTCTCGCAGGGGGAAGACAGCCCCAGCATTTT
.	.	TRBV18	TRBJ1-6	CASSLGVGDSPLHF	TGTGCCAGCTCGTTAGGGGTTGGAGATTCACCCCTCCACTTT
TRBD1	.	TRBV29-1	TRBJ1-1	CSVERQGGTEAFF	TGCAGCGTTGAAAGACAGGGAGGCACTGAAGCTTTCTTT